This is a list of T cell receptor beta chains from one sample in a study of T cell clonotyping in hematopoietic cell transplantation. Produced via immunoSEQ multiplex PCR; TCRdb's table is partial and in-frame only. The sample contains fewer than 6,500 clones, 65% to 80% of which appear only once. This sample comprised PBMCs, obtained 100 days after allogeneic stem cell transplant. All receptors come from a female patient younger than 45 who had an allogeneic stem cell transplant, so the T cells may come from the graft donor. Some clones in this sample may be carry-over from other donors' samples. Both conserved end residues are part of each CDR3. D genes are given only for firm matches. Not every row has a clone size; where given, it reads once, few, many or a size class.

d_call cdr3_length j_call clone_size v_call cdr3_aa cdr3_nt
. 17 TRBJ1-1 . TRBV19 CASSMFKHWKGDTEAFF TGTGCCAGTAGTATGTTCAAGCATTGGAAAGGGGACACTGAAGCTTTCTTT
TRBD1 12 TRBJ2-2 . TRBV30 CAWEGTAGELFF TGTGCCTGGGAAGGGACAGCCGGGGAGCTGTTTTTT
. 13 TRBJ2-7 . TRBV6-5 CASSPGLPYEQYF TGTGCCAGCAGCCCGGGCCTCCCCTACGAGCAGTACTTC
. 16 TRBJ1-4 . TRBV2 CASSDWVGATNEKLFF TGTGCCAGCAGTGATTGGGTAGGCGCAACTAATGAAAAACTGTTTTTT
TRBD1 15 TRBJ1-2 once TRBV5-4 CASEGPAGGGYGYTF TGTGCCAGCGAAGGCCCAGCAGGGGGTGGCTATGGCTACACCTTC
TRBD2 16 TRBJ2-3 . TRBV7-9 CASSFGLAEGTDTQYF TGTGCCAGCAGCTTCGGACTAGCGGAGGGAACGGATACGCAGTATTTT
TRBD1 14 TRBJ2-7 . TRBV11-1 CASSPGQGSVQQYF TGTGCCAGCAGCCCCGGACAGGGTTCAGTTCAGCAGTACTTC
. 14 TRBJ1-2 . TRBV5-1 CASSLSVRDYGYTF TGCGCCAGCAGCTTGTCTGTGAGGGACTATGGCTACACCTTC
TRBD1 14 TRBJ2-2 . TRBV6-1 CASSDRGFAGELFF TGTGCCAGCTCAGACAGGGGGTTCGCCGGGGAGCTGTTTTTT
. 15 TRBJ2-3 few TRBV7-2 CASNGGPTRTDTQYF TGTGCCAGCAACGGGGGGCCTACCCGCACAGATACGCAGTATTTT
. 14 TRBJ2-7 . TRBV4-1 CATNLPPELYEQYF TGCGCCACCAATTTGCCTCCGGAATTGTACGAGCAGTACTTC
TRBD1 15 TRBJ2-7 once TRBV13 CASSSRDSGTYEQYF TGTGCCAGCAGCTCCCGGGACAGCGGAACCTACGAGCAGTACTTC
TRBD1 12 TRBJ1-2 once TRBV19 CASRVGGNGYTF TGTGCCAGTAGAGTAGGGGGCAACGGCTACACCTTC
. 15 TRBJ1-1 . TRBV11-3 CASSPNSARNTEAFF TGTGCCAGCAGCCCAAACAGTGCAAGGAACACTGAAGCTTTCTTT
. 13 TRBJ1-4 . TRBV5-8 CASRLRGSEKLFF TGTGCCAGCAGGTTAAGGGGAAGTGAAAAACTGTTTTTT
. 15 TRBJ1-5 . TRBV5-1 CASSLQGGENQPQHF TGCGCCAGCAGCTTGCAGGGAGGGGAGAATCAGCCCCAGCATTTT
. 10 TRBJ2-3 medium-sized TRBV29-1 CSASSGTQYF TGCAGCGCTTCCAGCGGTACGCAGTATTTT
. 14 TRBJ1-3 few TRBV4-3 CASSQDYRGNTIYF TGCGCCAGCAGCCAAGATTACAGGGGAAACACCATATATTTT
. 17 TRBJ1-4 . TRBV7-6 CASSPGPTSATNEKLFF TGTGCCAGCAGCCCAGGGCCTACCTCTGCAACTAATGAAAAACTGTTTTTT
TRBD2 15 TRBJ2-5 . TRBV6-1 CASSRGDSSPETQYF TGTGCCAGCAGTCGGGGGGACTCATCGCCGGAGACCCAGTACTTC
. 11 TRBJ2-7 . TRBV7-2 CASSSVYEQYF TGTGCCAGCAGCTCGGTGTACGAGCAGTACTTC
. 13 TRBJ2-7 . TRBV11-2 CASSLARPYEQYF TGTGCCAGCAGCTTAGCCCGGCCGTACGAGCAGTACTTC
. 16 TRBJ2-7 . TRBV28 CASSLETGALSYEQYF TGTGCCAGCAGTTTAGAGACAGGCGCTTTATCCTACGAGCAGTACTTC
. 15 TRBJ2-3 . TRBV12-5 CASGGPGEGGDTQYF TGTGCTAGTGGGGGACCAGGGGAAGGGGGAGATACGCAGTATTTT
TRBD1 17 TRBJ1-1 . TRBV7-2 CASSSAGTGGKGAEAFF TGTGCCAGCAGCTCCGCCGGGACAGGGGGAAAGGGCGCTGAAGCTTTCTTT
. 14 TRBJ1-2 . TRBV9 CASSSGGGSYGYTF TGTGCCAGCAGCTCCGGGGGCGGTAGCTATGGCTACACCTTC
TRBD1 15 TRBJ2-7 . TRBV4-1 CASSLTTTGGREQYF TGCGCCAGCAGTCTGACTACCACAGGGGGCCGCGAGCAGTACTTC
. 13 TRBJ1-2 few TRBV7-2 CASSPTAYYGYTF TGCGCCAGCAGCCCGACGGCTTACTATGGCTACACCTTC
TRBD1 14 TRBJ2-5 . TRBV4-1 CASSQEGGLETQYF TGCGCCAGCAGCCAAGAAGGGGGCCTGGAGACCCAGTACTTC
. 13 TRBJ1-2 medium-sized TRBV5-8 CASTQETGYGYTF TGTGCCAGCACCCAGGAGACAGGCTATGGCTACACCTTC
. 15 TRBJ2-5 . TRBV9 CASSVGGGSEETQYF TGTGCCAGCAGCGTAGGTGGAGGGAGTGAGGAGACCCAGTACTTC
. 15 TRBJ2-3 . TRBV7-2 CASSQGPSRGDTQYF TGTGCCAGCAGCCAGGGACCCTCTAGAGGGGATACGCAGTATTTT
. 15 TRBJ1-3 . TRBV14 CASSQAYGYGNTIYF TGTGCCAGCAGCCAAGCGTACGGTTACGGAAACACCATATATTTT
TRBD2 17 TRBJ2-3 . TRBV4-1 CASSQDIAGGGRDTQYF TGCGCCAGCAGCCAAGATATAGCGGGGGGGGGCCGGGATACGCAGTATTTT
. 14 TRBJ2-3 . TRBV5-1 CASNPRRGADTQYF TGCGCCAGCAACCCGAGGAGGGGGGCCGATACGCAGTATTTT
TRBD2 15 TRBJ2-1 few TRBV6-6 CASSSRGGPYNEQFF TGTGCCAGCAGCTCGCGCGGGGGGCCCTACAATGAGCAGTTCTTC
. 12 TRBJ1-2 . TRBV9 CASRSPLGGYTF TGTGCCAGCAGGTCCCCTTTGGGTGGCTACACCTTC
. 15 TRBJ1-1 . TRBV4-3 CASSQGHQGGTEAFF TGCGCCAGCAGCCAGGGCCACCAGGGAGGCACTGAAGCTTTCTTT
TRBD1 15 TRBJ1-3 . TRBV25-1 CASSKGTGGVDTIYF TGTGCCAGCAGCAAAGGGACAGGGGGTGTCGACACCATATATTTT
. 14 TRBJ2-2 . TRBV6-5 CASSRNTNTGELFF TGTGCCAGCAGTCGTAACACGAACACCGGGGAGCTGTTTTTT
TRBD1 15 TRBJ1-1 few TRBV13 CASSLAGTGNTEAFF TGTGCCAGCAGCTTGGCCGGGACAGGGAACACTGAAGCTTTCTTT
. 13 TRBJ1-1 . TRBV7-7 CASSLGVGTEAFF TGTGCCAGCAGCTTAGGGGTAGGCACTGAAGCTTTCTTT
TRBD1 14 TRBJ1-1 few TRBV5-1 CASSLGTGGTEAFF TGCGCCAGCAGCTTGGGAACAGGGGGCACTGAAGCTTTCTTT
. 14 TRBJ1-1 medium-sized TRBV7-9 CASSPAQVTAEAFF TGTGCCAGCAGCCCCGCACAGGTGACAGCTGAAGCTTTCTTT
. 14 TRBJ2-4 . TRBV13 CASSFTVAKNIQYF TGTGCCAGCAGCTTTACAGTAGCCAAAAACATTCAGTACTTC
. 16 TRBJ2-7 . TRBV25-1 CASSELGGRASYEQYF TGTGCCAGCAGTGAATTGGGGGGGCGCGCCTCCTACGAGCAGTACTTC
TRBD1 13 TRBJ1-2 . TRBV7-2 CASSSEYRGGYTF TGTGCCAGCAGCTCGGAGTACAGGGGAGGCTACACCTTC
TRBD1 16 TRBJ1-3 . TRBV5-6 CASSLPGQGSENTIYF TGTGCCAGCAGCCTTCCGGGACAGGGTTCCGAAAACACCATATATTTT
TRBD1 14 TRBJ1-2 . TRBV10-1 CASRGTGGLYGYTF TGCGCCAGCAGGGGGACAGGGGGGCTCTATGGCTACACCTTC
. 14 TRBJ2-7 . TRBV6-5 CASSYSGESYEQYF TGTGCCAGCAGTTACTCAGGGGAGAGTTACGAGCAGTACTTC
. 13 TRBJ1-1 . TRBV7-2 CASSPWSHTEAFF TGTGCCAGCAGCCCTTGGAGTCACACTGAAGCTTTCTTT
. 10 TRBJ2-2 . TRBV1 CTSSTGELFF TGCACCAGCAGCACCGGGGAGCTGTTTTTT
. 17 TRBJ1-6 once TRBV7-2 CASSLDFESSYNSPLHF TGTGCCAGCAGCTTGGACTTCGAAAGCTCCTATAATTCACCCCTCCACTTT